The rows below give T cell receptor beta chains drawn from one sample of a study of blood T cells in healthy people across ages. TCRdb independently ran MiXCR on the 5' RACE reads; one entry per CDR3 protein. Here the sample spans more than 500,000 distinct CDR3 sequences, about 25% being singletons. Sequencing used blood. These receptors originate from a woman aged 70-85 years in good health. The CDR3 runs from the conserved cysteine through the conserved F or W. D genes are given only for firm matches. Clone size is stated in some rows and not others, as once, few, many or a class when expanded.

>-|-|TRBV25-1|TRBJ2-7
CASSEPRARVLEQYF
TGTGCCAGCAGTGAGCCTCGTGCCAGGGTCCTCGAGCAGTACTTC
>TRBD1|few|TRBV2|TRBJ2-1
CASSVDRLYNEQFF
TGTGCCAGCAGTGTGGACAGGCTCTACAATGAGCAGTTCTTC
>-|many|TRBV7-8|TRBJ2-3
CASTQGSDTQYF
TGTGCCAGCACCCAAGGATCAGATACGCAGTATTTT
>TRBD2|-|TRBV7-2|TRBJ2-1
CASTLSGGIYNEQFF
TGTGCCAGTACCCTTAGCGGGGGGATCTACAATGAGCAGTTCTTC
>TRBD1|-|TRBV3-1|TRBJ2-2
CASRSGTGDTGELFF
TGTGCCAGCAGGTCCGGGACAGGGGACACCGGGGAGCTGTTTTTT
>-|-|TRBV7-9|TRBJ2-2
CASTGAGELFF
TGTGCCAGCACAGGGGCCGGGGAGCTGTTTTTT
>-|few|TRBV6-2/TRBV6-3|TRBJ1-1
CASSCTMETPAFF
TGTGCCAGCAGTTGCACCATGGAGACCCCAGCTTTCTTT
>-|-|TRBV27|TRBJ1-5
CASSFGVHSNQPQHF
TGTGCCAGCAGTTTCGGAGTTCATAGCAATCAGCCCCAGCATTTT
>TRBD2|-|TRBV27|TRBJ2-7
CASSGTSGRGYYEQYF
TGTGCCAGCAGCGGGACTAGCGGGAGAGGGTACTACGAGCAGTACTTC
>TRBD1|many|TRBV4-3|TRBJ1-2
CASSPPGTGHRYGYTF
TGCGCCAGCAGCCCACCCGGGACAGGACATCGCTATGGCTACACCTTC
>-|-|TRBV7-2|TRBJ1-4
CASSSSLNEKLFF
TGTGCCAGCAGCTCATCCCTGAATGAAAAACTGTTTTTT
>-|few|TRBV27|TRBJ2-7
CASSLGGLPYEQYF
TGTGCCAGCAGTTTGGGGGGACTCCCCTACGAGCAGTACTTC
>-|few|TRBV7-9|TRBJ2-5
CASSPWGGQQETQYF
TGTGCCAGCAGCCCCTGGGGGGGGCAGCAAGAGACCCAGTACTTC
>TRBD1|-|TRBV24-1|TRBJ2-3
CATSDFGTGGSTDTQYF
TGTGCCACCAGTGATTTCGGGACAGGGGGCAGCACAGATACGCAGTATTTT
>-|-|TRBV5-1|TRBJ2-7
CASDFSRGEDEQYF
TGCGCCAGCGATTTTTCCAGGGGAGAGGACGAGCAGTACTTC
>-|few|TRBV3-1|TRBJ2-5
CASSQDGAGRQETQYF
TGTGCCAGCAGCCAAGATGGGGCGGGGCGCCAAGAGACCCAGTACTTC
>-|-|TRBV7-6|TRBJ2-2
CASSLQVVGNTGELFF
TGTGCCAGCAGCTTACAAGTAGTGGGGAACACCGGGGAGCTGTTTTTT
>-|-|TRBV19|TRBJ2-5
CASSMTQGFRTQYF
TGTGCCAGTAGTATGACCCAGGGTTTCCGGACCCAGTACTTC
>-|-|TRBV29-1|TRBJ1-1
CSVGGLYTEAFF
TGCAGCGTTGGGGGGCTGTACACTGAAGCTTTCTTT
>TRBD1|few|TRBV5-1|TRBJ2-2
CASSRKTGGANTGELFF
TGCGCCAGCAGCCGAAAGACAGGGGGCGCGAACACCGGGGAGCTGTTTTTT
>-|few|TRBV7-9|TRBJ2-5
CASSLSAVETQYF
TGTGCCAGCAGCTTGAGCGCGGTGGAGACCCAGTACTTC
>TRBD1|-|TRBV7-2|TRBJ1-5
CASSLSDRAFSPQHF
TGTGCCAGCAGCCTCAGCGACAGGGCCTTTTCGCCCCAGCATTTT
>TRBD2|many|TRBV20-1|TRBJ2-1
CSARTSGVIVHEQFF
TGCAGTGCTAGGACTAGCGGGGTTATTGTACATGAGCAGTTCTTC
>TRBD1|few|TRBV20-1|TRBJ1-2
CSASIGTGHFGYTF
TGCAGTGCTAGTATAGGGACAGGGCATTTTGGCTACACCTTC
>TRBD2|few|TRBV29-1|TRBJ2-1
CSVEERIGGGNNEQFF
TGCAGCGTTGAAGAACGGATAGGCGGGGGGAACAATGAGCAGTTCTTC
>-|-|TRBV21-1|TRBJ2-1
CASSKVPGQVVHEQFF
TGTGCCAGCAGCAAGGTTCCGGGACAGGTAGTTCATGAGCAGTTCTTC
>TRBD1|few|TRBV29-1|TRBJ1-2
CSVVGTDYGYTF
TGCAGCGTTGTCGGGACAGACTATGGCTACACCTTC
>-|-|TRBV20-1|TRBJ1-1
CSAGGTVNTEAFF
TGCAGTGCTGGAGGGACGGTGAACACTGAAGCTTTCTTT
>TRBD2|-|TRBV7-9|TRBJ2-3
CASSTLVGGGRDTQYF
TGTGCCAGCAGCACCCTCGTCGGGGGGGGCCGAGATACGCAGTATTTT
>-|-|TRBV7-6|TRBJ2-5
CASSLRGEGETQYF
TGTGCCAGCAGCCTAAGGGGGGAGGGGGAGACCCAGTACTTC
>TRBD1|few|TRBV7-9|TRBJ2-3
CATSVTGGPDTQYF
TGTGCCACCTCCGTGACAGGGGGCCCAGATACGCAGTATTTT
>-|-|TRBV10-3|TRBJ1-1
CAISAGSFQGTEAFF
TGTGCCATCAGTGCAGGGTCCTTTCAGGGCACTGAAGCTTTCTTT